What follows is one TCR beta chain and its context. Unmatched junction bases numbered 18, after V lost 5 bases and J lost 12 bases. Germline CDR1 and CDR2: MDHEN and SYDVKM. The CDR3 has 17 residues. The assay was immunoSEQ multiplex PCR, and TCRdb's table has in-frame clones only and misses some. Among 50,000 to 65,000 clones listed, around nine tenths were seen once. This specimen comes from a study of PD-1 blockade in classical Hodgkin lymphoma. The wider study: Once every 2 weeks, patients received intravenous nivolumab at 3 mg/kg.

Time point specified: cycle 4 day 1 (C4D1), after less than 7 weeks of nivolumab. Every single patient, without exception, relapsed after autologous stem cell transplantation, and brentuximab vedotin exposure varied. This sequence originates from a human donor with classical Hodgkin lymphoma. This chain uses TRBV28 with TRBJ1-6; 8 bases map to TRBD1. The material sequenced was peripheral blood mononuclear cells (PBMCs), taken before the fourth cycle of nivolumab. The CDR3 region has the DNA TGTGCCAGCAGTCAAATGGATCCCCGGACAGGGTCCGGACCCCTCCACTTT. The encoded protein is CASSQMDPRTGSGPLHF.